A selection of T cell receptor beta chains follows, all from one sample in a study of beta chain features in type 1 diabetes. Produced via immunoSEQ multiplex PCR; TCRdb's table is partial and in-frame only. Of 200,000 to 250,000 clones in the sample, roughly 17% were seen once. Specimen: naive CD4+ T cells from blood. These receptors were collected from a man aged 25-45 years with type 1 diabetes. Each CDR3 is given with its conserved first and last residue. Fields, in order: D gene, clone size, V gene, J gene, CDR3 protein, CDR3 DNA. A D gene is named only where the DNA matches it firmly. For some rows the clone size is stated as once, few or many, or as a class when expanded; others skip it.

>-|few|TRBV5-1|TRBJ2-1
CASSLTVREQGEQFF
TGCGCCAGCAGCTTGACCGTCCGGGAGCAGGGTGAGCAGTTCTTC
>-|few|TRBV30|TRBJ1-2
CAWMAGNGYTF
TGTGCCTGGATGGCGGGCAACGGCTACACCTTC
>TRBD2|-|TRBV27|TRBJ2-3
CASSLVRLAGGDTQYF
TGTGCCAGCAGTTTAGTGAGACTAGCGGGAGGCGATACGCAGTATTTT
>TRBD1|few|TRBV9|TRBJ2-4
CASSADRGLGNIQYF
TGTGCCAGCAGCGCCGACAGGGGACTCGGAAACATTCAGTACTTC
>TRBD2|-|TRBV29-1|TRBJ2-5
CSVAQTSGTQETQYF
TGCAGCGTTGCCCAGACTAGCGGAACTCAAGAGACCCAGTACTTC
>TRBD2|-|TRBV5-1|TRBJ2-1
CASSFGGSWDEQFF
TGCGCCAGCAGCTTTGGCGGGAGCTGGGATGAGCAGTTCTTC
>TRBD1|-|TRBV29-1|TRBJ1-1
CSVAPYYDPRQGWGMNTEAFF
TGCAGCGTTGCCCCGTACTACGACCCTCGACAGGGGTGGGGGATGAACACTGAAGCTTTCTTT
>-|-|TRBV4-3|TRBJ2-1
CASSQQQNYNEQFF
TGCGCCAGCAGCCAACAACAGAACTACAATGAGCAGTTCTTC
>TRBD1|few|TRBV10-3|TRBJ1-2
CAIYRGLWGNYGYTF
TGTGCCATTTACAGGGGGCTGTGGGGTAACTATGGCTACACCTTC
>-|-|TRBV25-1|TRBJ2-5
CASTSAGTQETQYF
TGTGCCAGCACGTCTGCAGGGACACAAGAGACCCAGTACTTC
>-|few|TRBV28|TRBJ2-2
CASSPGTQNTGELFF
TGTGCCAGCAGTCCCGGGACTCAGAACACCGGGGAGCTGTTTTTT
>TRBD1|few|TRBV11-1|TRBJ2-1
CASSPGQGIVDEQFF
TGTGCCAGCAGCCCCGGACAGGGGATTGTAGATGAGCAGTTCTTC
>TRBD1|few|TRBV29-1|TRBJ1-2
CSVESRGWDGYTF
TGCAGCGTTGAAAGCAGGGGGTGGGATGGCTACACCTTC
>-|-|TRBV7-3|TRBJ2-6
CASKRSGANVLTF
TGTGCCAGCAAGCGGTCTGGGGCCAACGTCCTGACTTTC
>TRBD1|few|TRBV7-7|TRBJ2-5
CASSLQGARETQYF
TGTGCCAGCAGCTTACAGGGGGCGCGGGAGACCCAGTACTTC
>-|-|TRBV4-2|TRBJ2-6
CASSHGDRSGANVLTF
TGTGCCAGCAGCCATGGCGACAGGTCTGGGGCCAACGTCCTGACTTTC
>-|few|TRBV28|TRBJ1-2
CASRYSGATYGYTF
TGTGCCAGCAGATATTCAGGCGCAACCTATGGCTACACCTTC
>-|few|TRBV7-2|TRBJ2-5
CASSFRGGETQYF
TGTGCCAGCAGCTTCAGGGGAGGAGAGACCCAGTACTTC
>TRBD2|-|TRBV15|TRBJ2-1
CATSRGSGGRIEQFF
TGTGCCACCAGCAGAGGCAGTGGCGGGAGAATTGAGCAGTTCTTC
>-|few|TRBV5-1|TRBJ2-7
CASSSNTGGIYEQYF
TGCGCCAGCAGCTCTAACACCGGAGGGATCTACGAGCAGTACTTC
>-|few|TRBV29-1|TRBJ2-5
CSVELSGLETQYF
TGCAGCGTTGAGCTATCAGGGTTAGAGACCCAGTACTTC
>-|few|TRBV7-9|TRBJ2-1
CASSRDSYNEQFF
TGTGCCAGCAGTCGGGACTCCTACAATGAGCAGTTCTTC
>TRBD1|-|TRBV28|TRBJ2-5
CASRGQGANQETQYF
TGTGCCAGCAGGGGACAGGGGGCTAATCAGGAGACCCAGTACTTC
>TRBD2|-|TRBV29-1|TRBJ2-3
CSLGTTSESTDTQYF
TGCAGCCTGGGGACGACTAGCGAGAGCACAGATACGCAGTATTTT
>-|few|TRBV2|TRBJ2-4
CASSGEAWHIQYF
TGTGCCAGCAGTGGAGAGGCGTGGCACATTCAGTACTTC
>-|few|TRBV29-1|TRBJ2-7
CSVSKSSYEQYF
TGCAGCGTTTCGAAGAGCTCCTACGAGCAGTACTTC
>TRBD1|few|TRBV6-6|TRBJ2-3
CASSRDSSTDTQYF
TGTGCCAGCAGCCGGGACAGTAGCACAGATACGCAGTATTTT
>TRBD1|-|TRBV4-2|TRBJ1-3
CASSQAGGSGNTIYF
TGTGCCAGCAGCCAGGCAGGGGGTTCTGGAAACACCATATATTTT
>TRBD1|-|TRBV5-6|TRBJ2-7
CASSWRRGQASYEQYF
TGTGCCAGCAGCTGGAGGCGCGGACAGGCCTCCTACGAGCAGTACTTC
>TRBD2|few|TRBV29-1|TRBJ2-5
CSVDDGRQETQYF
TGCAGCGTAGATGACGGGAGGCAAGAGACCCAGTACTTC
>-|-|TRBV29-1|TRBJ2-1
CSVHAAYNEQFF
TGCAGCGTACATGCAGCCTACAATGAGCAGTTCTTC
>-|-|TRBV4-2|TRBJ2-1
CASSQDRSPYNEQFF
TGTGCCAGCAGCCAAGATAGGAGTCCCTACAATGAGCAGTTCTTC
>-|few|TRBV9|TRBJ1-5
CASSEQGGNQPQHF
TGTGCCAGCAGTGAGCAGGGAGGCAATCAGCCCCAGCATTTT
>-|few|TRBV7-9|TRBJ1-5
CASSLGLNNQPQHF
TGTGCCAGCAGCTTAGGTCTCAACAATCAGCCCCAGCATTTT
>-|few|TRBV28|TRBJ2-6
CASSRRTAGANVLTF
TGTGCCAGCAGCCGGCGGACAGCTGGGGCCAACGTCCTGACTTTC
>TRBD1|-|TRBV29-1|TRBJ1-1
CSVAKGLTGMNTEAFF
TGCAGCGTTGCAAAGGGTTTGACAGGGATGAACACTGAAGCTTTCTTT
>-|few|TRBV7-2|TRBJ2-2
CASSPGPTGELFF
TGTGCCAGCAGCCCCGGTCCCACCGGGGAGCTGTTTTTT
>TRBD1|-|TRBV7-2|TRBJ2-1
CASSPWTGSYNEQFF
TGTGCCAGCAGCCCCTGGACAGGCTCCTACAATGAGCAGTTCTTC
>TRBD2|-|TRBV27|TRBJ2-1
CASSSGLADYNEQFF
TGTGCCAGCAGTTCGGGACTAGCGGACTACAATGAGCAGTTCTTC
>-|-|TRBV23-1|TRBJ2-7
CASWGHGHEQYF
TGCGCCAGCTGGGGGCACGGACACGAGCAGTACTTC
>-|-|TRBV5-1|TRBJ2-3
CASSLYNQGTDTQYF
TGCGCCAGCAGCTTGTACAATCAGGGCACAGATACGCAGTATTTT
>-|few|TRBV29-1|TRBJ1-2
CSVLYTYGYTF
TGCAGCGTACTATACACCTATGGCTACACCTTC
>TRBD1|-|TRBV7-9|TRBJ2-5
CASSWTGPQETQYF
TGTGCCAGCAGTTGGACAGGGCCCCAAGAGACCCAGTACTTC
>-|few|TRBV7-2|TRBJ2-1
CASSFQGTYNEQFF
TGTGCCAGCAGCTTCCAGGGTACCTACAATGAGCAGTTCTTC
>-|-|TRBV7-2|TRBJ2-5
CASSRDRDAETQYF
TGTGCCAGCAGCCGGGATAGAGATGCGGAGACCCAGTACTTC
>-|-|TRBV5-6|TRBJ2-1
CASGLQRDEQFF
TGTGCCAGCGGACTCCAGCGGGATGAGCAGTTCTTC
>-|few|TRBV21-1|TRBJ2-3
CASSNETSGADTQYF
TGTGCCAGCAGCAACGAGACTAGCGGGGCAGATACGCAGTATTTT
>TRBD2|-|TRBV9|TRBJ2-5
CASSVRGASKTQYF
TGTGCCAGCAGCGTGCGGGGGGCCTCGAAGACCCAGTACTTC
>-|few|TRBV9|TRBJ2-5
CASSVSWQETQYF
TGTGCCAGCAGCGTATCCTGGCAAGAGACCCAGTACTTC
>TRBD2|-|TRBV30|TRBJ2-2
CAWSNLLAANTGELFF
TGTGCCTGGAGTAATCTACTAGCGGCGAACACCGGGGAGCTGTTTTTT
>TRBD1|-|TRBV30|TRBJ1-3
CARRDRDLSGNTIYF
TGTGCCCGGAGGGACAGGGACCTTTCTGGAAACACCATATATTTT
>-|few|TRBV4-2|TRBJ2-1
CASSPRRDSYNEQFF
TGTGCCAGCAGCCCCCGGCGAGATTCCTACAATGAGCAGTTCTTC
>TRBD1|-|TRBV29-1|TRBJ2-3
CSVMDRFRTDTQYF
TGCAGCGTGATGGACAGGTTCAGGACAGATACGCAGTATTTT